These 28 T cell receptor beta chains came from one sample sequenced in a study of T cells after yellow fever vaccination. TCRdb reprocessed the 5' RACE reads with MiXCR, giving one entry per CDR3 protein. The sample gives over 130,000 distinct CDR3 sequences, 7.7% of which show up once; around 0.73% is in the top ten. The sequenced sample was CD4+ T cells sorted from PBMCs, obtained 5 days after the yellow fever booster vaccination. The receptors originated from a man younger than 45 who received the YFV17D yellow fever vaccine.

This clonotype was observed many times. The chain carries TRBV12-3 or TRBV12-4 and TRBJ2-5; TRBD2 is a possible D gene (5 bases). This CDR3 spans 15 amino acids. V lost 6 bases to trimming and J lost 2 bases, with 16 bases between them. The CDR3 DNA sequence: TGTGCCAGCAGCATAGAGGGTATAGGGCAAGAGACCCAGTACTTC. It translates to CASSIEGIGQETQYF.

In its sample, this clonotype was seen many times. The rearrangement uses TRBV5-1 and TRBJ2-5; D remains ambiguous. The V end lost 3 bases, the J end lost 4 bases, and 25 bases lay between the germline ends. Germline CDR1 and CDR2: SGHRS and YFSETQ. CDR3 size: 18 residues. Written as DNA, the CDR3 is TGCGCCAGCAGCTCCCTAGGGCCCCTGGGCGCGACGAGAGAGACCCAGTACTTC. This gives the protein CASSSLGPLGATRETQYF.

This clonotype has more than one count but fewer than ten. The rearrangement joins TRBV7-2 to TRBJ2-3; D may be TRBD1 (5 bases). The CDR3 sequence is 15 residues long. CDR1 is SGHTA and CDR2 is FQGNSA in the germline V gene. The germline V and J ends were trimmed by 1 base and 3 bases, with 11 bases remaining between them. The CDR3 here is CASSLVGAGTDTQYF. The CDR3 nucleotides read TGTGCCAGCAGCTTAGTAGGGGCAGGGACAGATACGCAGTATTTT.

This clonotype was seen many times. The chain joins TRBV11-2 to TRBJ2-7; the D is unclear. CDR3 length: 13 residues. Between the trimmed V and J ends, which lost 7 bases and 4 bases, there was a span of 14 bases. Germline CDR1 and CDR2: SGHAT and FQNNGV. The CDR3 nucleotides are TGTGCCAGCAAACAACCGATTGGGTACGAGCAGTACTTC. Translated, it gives CASKQPIGYEQYF. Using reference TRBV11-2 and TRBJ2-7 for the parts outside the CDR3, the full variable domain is EAGVAQSPRYKIIEKRQSVAFWCNPISGHATLYWYQQILGQGPKLLIQFQNNGVVDDSQLPKDRFSAERLKGVDSTLKIQPAKLEDSAVYLCASKQPIGYEQYFGPGTRLTVT.

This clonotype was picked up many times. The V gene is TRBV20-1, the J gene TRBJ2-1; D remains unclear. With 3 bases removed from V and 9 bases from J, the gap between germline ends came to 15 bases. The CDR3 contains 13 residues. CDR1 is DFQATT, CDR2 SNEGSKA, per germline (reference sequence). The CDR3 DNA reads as TGCAGTGCTAGGACCCCTCCCCCCGGTGAGCAGTTCTTC. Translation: CSARTPPPGEQFF.

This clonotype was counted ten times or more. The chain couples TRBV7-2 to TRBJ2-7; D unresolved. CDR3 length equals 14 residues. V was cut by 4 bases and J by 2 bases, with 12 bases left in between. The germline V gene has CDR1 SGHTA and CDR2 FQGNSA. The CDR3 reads CASSSTAGPYEQYF. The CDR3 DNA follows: TGTGCCAGCAGCTCGACGGCCGGGCCCTACGAGCAGTACTTC. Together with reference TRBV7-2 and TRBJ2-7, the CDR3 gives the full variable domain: GAGVSQSPSNKVTEKGKDVELRCDPISGHTALYWYRQSLGQGLEFLIYFQGNSAPDKSGLPSDRFSAERTGGSVSTLTIQRTQQEDSAVYLCASSSTAGPYEQYFGPGTRLTVT.

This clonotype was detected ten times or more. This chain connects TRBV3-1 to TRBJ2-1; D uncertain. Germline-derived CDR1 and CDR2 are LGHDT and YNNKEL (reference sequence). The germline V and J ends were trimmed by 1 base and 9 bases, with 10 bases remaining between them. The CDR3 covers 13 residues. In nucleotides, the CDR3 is TGTGCCAGCAGCCAAGGTCCTATAGGTGAGCAGTTCTTC. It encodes CASSQGPIGEQFF.

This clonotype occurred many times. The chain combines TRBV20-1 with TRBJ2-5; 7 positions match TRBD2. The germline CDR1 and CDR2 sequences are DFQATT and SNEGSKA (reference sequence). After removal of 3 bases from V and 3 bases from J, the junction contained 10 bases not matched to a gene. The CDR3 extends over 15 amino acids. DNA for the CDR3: TGCAGTGCTAGCAAGGGAGCGGGAAATAAAGAGACCCAGTACTTC. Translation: CSASKGAGNKETQYF.

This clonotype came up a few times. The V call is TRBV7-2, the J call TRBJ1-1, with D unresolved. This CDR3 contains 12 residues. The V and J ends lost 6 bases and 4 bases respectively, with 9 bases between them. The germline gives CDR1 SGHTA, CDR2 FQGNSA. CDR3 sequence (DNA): TGTGCCAGCAGTTTGGCCCTCACTGAAGCTTTCTTT. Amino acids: CASSLALTEAFF.

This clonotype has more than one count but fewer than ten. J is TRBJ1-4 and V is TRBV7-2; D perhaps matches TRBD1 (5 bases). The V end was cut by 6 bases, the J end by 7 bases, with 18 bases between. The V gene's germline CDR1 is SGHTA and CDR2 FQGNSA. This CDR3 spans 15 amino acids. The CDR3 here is CASSSGRVVGEKLFF. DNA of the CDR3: TGTGCCAGCAGTTCGGGACGCGTTGTTGGTGAAAAACTGTTTTTT.

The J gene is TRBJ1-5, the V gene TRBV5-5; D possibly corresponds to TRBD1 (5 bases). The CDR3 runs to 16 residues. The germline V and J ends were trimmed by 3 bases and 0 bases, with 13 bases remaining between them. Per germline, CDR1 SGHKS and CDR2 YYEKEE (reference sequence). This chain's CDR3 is CASSWGTGHSNQPQHF. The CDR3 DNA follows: TGTGCCAGCAGCTGGGGCACAGGCCATAGCAATCAGCCCCAGCATTTT.

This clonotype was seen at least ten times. CDR3: CASSSTSGMPREQFF. The CDR3 nucleotides are TGTGCCAGCAGCTCGACTAGCGGGATGCCGAGAGAGCAGTTCTTC. The chain carries TRBV12-3 or TRBV12-4 and TRBJ2-1; 11 bases fit TRBD2. Trimming took 6 bases from V and 10 from J; bases not matched to a gene: 11. The CDR3 is 15 amino acids.

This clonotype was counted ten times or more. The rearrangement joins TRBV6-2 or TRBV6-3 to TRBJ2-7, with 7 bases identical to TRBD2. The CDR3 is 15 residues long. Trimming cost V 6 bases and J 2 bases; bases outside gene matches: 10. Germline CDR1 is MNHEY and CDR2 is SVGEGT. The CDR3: CASRPIAGHPYEQYF. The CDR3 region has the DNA TGTGCCAGCAGACCTATAGCGGGCCACCCCTACGAGCAGTACTTC.

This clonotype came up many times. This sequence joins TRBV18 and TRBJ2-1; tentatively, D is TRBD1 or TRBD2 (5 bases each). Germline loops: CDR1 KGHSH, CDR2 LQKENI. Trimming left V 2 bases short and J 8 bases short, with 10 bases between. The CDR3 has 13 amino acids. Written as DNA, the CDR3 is TGTGCCAGCTCACCAATGGGGGTCGATGAGCAGTTCTTC. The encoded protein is CASSPMGVDEQFF.

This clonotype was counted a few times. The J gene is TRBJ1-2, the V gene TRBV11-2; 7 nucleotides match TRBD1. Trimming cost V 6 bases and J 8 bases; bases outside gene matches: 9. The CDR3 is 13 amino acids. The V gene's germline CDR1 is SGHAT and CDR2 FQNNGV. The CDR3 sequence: CASRGTGDVGYTF. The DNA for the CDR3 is TGTGCCAGCAGGGGAACAGGGGATGTAGGCTACACCTTC.

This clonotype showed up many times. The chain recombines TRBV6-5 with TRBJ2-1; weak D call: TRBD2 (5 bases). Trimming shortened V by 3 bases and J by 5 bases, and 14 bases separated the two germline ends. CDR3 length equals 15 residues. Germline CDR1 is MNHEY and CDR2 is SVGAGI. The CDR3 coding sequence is TGTGCCAGCAGTTATATGAGGGAGTACAACAATGAGCAGTTCTTC. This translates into CASSYMREYNNEQFF.

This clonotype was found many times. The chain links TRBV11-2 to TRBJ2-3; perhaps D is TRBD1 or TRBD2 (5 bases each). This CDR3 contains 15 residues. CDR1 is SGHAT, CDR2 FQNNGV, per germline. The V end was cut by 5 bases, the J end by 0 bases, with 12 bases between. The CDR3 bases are TGTGCCAGCAGCCAAGGGACGGCTAGCACAGATACGCAGTATTTT. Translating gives CASSQGTASTDTQYF. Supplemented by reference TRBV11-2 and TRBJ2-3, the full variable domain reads EAGVAQSPRYKIIEKRQSVAFWCNPISGHATLYWYQQILGQGPKLLIQFQNNGVVDDSQLPKDRFSAERLKGVDSTLKIQPAKLEDSAVYLCASSQGTASTDTQYFGPGTRLTVL.

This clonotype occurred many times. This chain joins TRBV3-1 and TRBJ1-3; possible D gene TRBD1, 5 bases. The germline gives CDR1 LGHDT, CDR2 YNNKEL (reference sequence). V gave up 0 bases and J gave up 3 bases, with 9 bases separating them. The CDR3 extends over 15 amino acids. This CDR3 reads CASSQERGGGNTIYF. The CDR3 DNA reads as TGTGCCAGCAGCCAAGAAAGGGGTGGTGGAAACACCATATATTTT. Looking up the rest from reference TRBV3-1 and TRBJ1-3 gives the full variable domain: DTAVSQTPKYLVTQMGNDKSIKCEQNLGHDTMYWYKQDSKKFLKIMFSYNNKELIINETVPNRFSPKSPDKAHLNLHINSLELGDSAVYFCASSQERGGGNTIYFGEGSWLTVV.

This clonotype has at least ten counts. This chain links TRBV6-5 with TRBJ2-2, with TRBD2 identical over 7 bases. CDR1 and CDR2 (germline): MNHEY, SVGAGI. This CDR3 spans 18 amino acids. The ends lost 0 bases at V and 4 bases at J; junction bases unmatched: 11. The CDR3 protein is CASSYSLSGTTLTGELFF. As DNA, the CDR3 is TGTGCCAGCAGTTACTCCCTCTCCGGGACTACCCTCACCGGGGAGCTGTTTTTT.

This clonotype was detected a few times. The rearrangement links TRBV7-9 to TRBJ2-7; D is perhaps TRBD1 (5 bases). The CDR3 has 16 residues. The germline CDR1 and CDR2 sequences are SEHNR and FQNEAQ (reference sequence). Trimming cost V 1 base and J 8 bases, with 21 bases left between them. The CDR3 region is CASSLGRTTLPTKQYF. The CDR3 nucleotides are TGTGCCAGCAGCTTAGGGCGGACAACCCTTCCTACGAAGCAGTACTTC.

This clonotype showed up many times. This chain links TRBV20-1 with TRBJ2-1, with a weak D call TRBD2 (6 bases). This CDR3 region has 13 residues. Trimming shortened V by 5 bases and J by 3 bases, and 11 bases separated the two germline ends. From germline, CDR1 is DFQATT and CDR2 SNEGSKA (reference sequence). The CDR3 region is CSAREQLYNEQFF. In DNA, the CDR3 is TGCAGTGCTCGGGAGCAACTCTACAATGAGCAGTTCTTC.

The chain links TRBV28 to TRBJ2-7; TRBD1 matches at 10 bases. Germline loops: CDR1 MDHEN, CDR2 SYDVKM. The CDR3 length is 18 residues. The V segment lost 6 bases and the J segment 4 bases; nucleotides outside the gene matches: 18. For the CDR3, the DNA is TGTGCCAGCAGACCGACAGGGGGCGGCCCGGCAGTCGGTTACGAGCAGTACTTC. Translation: CASRPTGGGPAVGYEQYF.

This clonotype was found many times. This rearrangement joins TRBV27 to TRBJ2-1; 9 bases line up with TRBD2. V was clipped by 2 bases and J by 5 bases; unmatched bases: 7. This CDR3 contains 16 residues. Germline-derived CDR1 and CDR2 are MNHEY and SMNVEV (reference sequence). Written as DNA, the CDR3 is TGTGCCAGCAGTTTAGTCGGACTAGCGAGAGACAATGAGCAGTTCTTC. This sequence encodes CASSLVGLARDNEQFF.

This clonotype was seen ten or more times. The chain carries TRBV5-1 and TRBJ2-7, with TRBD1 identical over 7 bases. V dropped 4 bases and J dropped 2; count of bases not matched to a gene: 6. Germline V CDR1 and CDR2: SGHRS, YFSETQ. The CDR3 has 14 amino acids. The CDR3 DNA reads TGCGCCAGCAGCGCGGACAGGCCAACCTACGAGCAGTACTTC. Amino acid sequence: CASSADRPTYEQYF.

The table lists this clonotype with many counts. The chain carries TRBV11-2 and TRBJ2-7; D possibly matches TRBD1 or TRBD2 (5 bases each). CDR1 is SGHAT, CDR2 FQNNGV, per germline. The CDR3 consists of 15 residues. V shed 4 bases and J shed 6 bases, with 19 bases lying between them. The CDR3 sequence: CASSSRDQIWSEQYF. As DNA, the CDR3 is TGTGCCAGCAGCTCCCGGGACCAAATCTGGTCCGAGCAGTACTTC.

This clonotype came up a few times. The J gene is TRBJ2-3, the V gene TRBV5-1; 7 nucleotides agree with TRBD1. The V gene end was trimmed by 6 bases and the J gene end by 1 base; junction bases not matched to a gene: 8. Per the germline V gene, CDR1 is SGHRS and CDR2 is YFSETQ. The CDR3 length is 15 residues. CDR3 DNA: TGCGCCAGCACCCGACAGGGTATCGGCACAGATACGCAGTATTTT. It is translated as CASTRQGIGTDTQYF.

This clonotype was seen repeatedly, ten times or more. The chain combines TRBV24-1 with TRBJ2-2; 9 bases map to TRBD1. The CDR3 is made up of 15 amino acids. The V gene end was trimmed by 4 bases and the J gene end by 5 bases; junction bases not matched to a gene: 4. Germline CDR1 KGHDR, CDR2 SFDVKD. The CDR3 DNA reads TGTGCCACCAGTGACACAGGGACAGGGACCGGGGAGCTGTTTTTT. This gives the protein CATSDTGTGTGELFF.

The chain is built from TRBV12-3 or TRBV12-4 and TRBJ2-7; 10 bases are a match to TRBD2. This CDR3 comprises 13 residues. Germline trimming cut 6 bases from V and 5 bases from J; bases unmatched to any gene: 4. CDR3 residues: CASRLAGINEQYF. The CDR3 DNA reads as TGTGCCAGCAGACTAGCGGGAATCAACGAGCAGTACTTC.